These 29 T cell receptor beta chains originate from one sample sequenced in a study of cytomegalovirus exposure and HLA in healthy donors. Primers for the PCR totalled 60 Vbeta and 13 Jbeta. Assay used: immunoSEQ multiplex PCR; TCRdb lists only in-frame clones, some missing. The table lists 160,000 or so clones, with under 2.5% in the top ten. The source material was PBMCs. These TCRs come from a man aged 25-45 years in good health and CMV-seronegative.

The rearrangement links TRBV7-6 to TRBJ2-5, with D tentatively TRBD1 (5 bases). V was cut by 6 bases and J by 5 bases, with 13 bases left in between. Germline V gene sequence: CDR1 SGHVS, CDR2 FNYEAQ. The CDR3 has 13 residues. CDR3 coding DNA: TGTGCCAGCAGAGGGGCTGCCTCCGAGACCCAGTACTTC. Translation gives CASRGAASETQYF.

The gene calls are TRBV6-1 and TRBJ1-1; 7 positions match TRBD1. Germline V lookup: CDR1 MNHNS, CDR2 SASEGT. This CDR3 spans 15 amino acids. The ends lost 1 base at V and 1 base at J; junction bases unmatched: 3. CDR3 region: CASSEGGQRNTEAFF. CDR3 nucleotide sequence: TGTGCCAGCAGTGAAGGGGGACAGAGGAACACTGAAGCTTTCTTT.

The rearrangement uses TRBV30 and TRBJ2-1; a possible D gene is TRBD1 (6 bases). This CDR3 contains 12 residues. V lost 2 bases and J lost 12, with 14 bases in between. Germline CDR1 is GTSNPN and CDR2 is SVGIG (reference sequence). The chain's CDR3 is CAWSTGSKAQFF. The CDR3 region has the DNA TGTGCCTGGAGTACAGGGTCTAAGGCGCAGTTCTTC.

On this clone itself: No conserved phenylalanine or tryptophan ends this CDR3, so it is likely a read error. CDR3 sequence (DNA): TGTGCCAGCAGTTACTCAGGGGGCGCTGGGGCCAACGTCCTGACTTCC. This translates into CASSYSGGAGANVLTS. The V call is TRBV6-5, the J call TRBJ2-6, with 7 bases that match TRBD1. This CDR3 has 16 amino acids. V dropped 0 bases and J dropped 2; count of bases not matched to a gene: 1. The germline V gene has CDR1 MNHEY and CDR2 SVGAGI.

The J gene is TRBJ2-7, the V gene TRBV7-2; 11 nucleotides line up with TRBD1. With V trimmed by 5 bases and J by 2 bases, 5 bases remained unmatched. Per the germline V gene, CDR1 is SGHTA and CDR2 is FQGNSA. The CDR3 consists of 15 residues. The CDR3 DNA reads TGTGCCAGCAGCCAGGGACAGGGGGGACCCTACGAGCAGTACTTC. As protein: CASSQGQGGPYEQYF.

The J gene is TRBJ2-7, the V gene TRBV15; 8 bases are a match to TRBD2. Germline V lookup: CDR1 LNHNV, CDR2 YYDKDF (reference sequence). The trim removed 0 bases at V and 1 base at J, leaving 5 bases unmatched. The CDR3 contains 16 residues. Here the CDR3 DNA reads TGTGCCACCAGCAGAGATCTACTAGCGGTATCCTACGAGCAGTACTTC. Its protein product is CATSRDLLAVSYEQYF.

The chain has TRBV28 and TRBJ1-2; D gene uncertain. The germline V gene has CDR1 MDHEN and CDR2 SYDVKM. This CDR3 has 12 residues. V gave up 2 bases and J gave up 4 bases, with 5 bases separating them. The CDR3 DNA follows: TGTGCCAGCAGTTTAGGCGGCTATGGCTACACCTTC. Its translation is CASSLGGYGYTF.

The chain has TRBV11-3 and TRBJ1-2; maybe TRBD1 (6 bases). This CDR3 comprises 16 residues. Germline V gives CDR1 SGHNT, CDR2 YENEEA. Between the trimmed V and J ends, which lost 5 bases and 0 bases, there was a span of 16 bases. CDR3 in amino acids: CASSTPPGQPNYGYTF. The CDR3 DNA follows: TGTGCCAGCAGCACTCCCCCCGGACAGCCTAACTATGGCTACACCTTC.

This sequence joins TRBV5-1 and TRBJ1-2, with 12 bases matching TRBD1. V lost 7 bases and J lost 8; bases outside the gene matches: 6. The length of the CDR3 is 13 residues. Looked up from germline, CDR1 is SGHRS and CDR2 is YFSETQ. CDR3 bases: TGCGCCAGCTCCCGGGACAGGGGGCAAGGCTACACCTTC. It is translated as CASSRDRGQGYTF.

CDR3 sequence reads: CASTSGLAAFSYEQYF. Written as DNA, the CDR3 is TGCGCCAGCACCTCCGGACTAGCGGCTTTCTCCTACGAGCAGTACTTC. The V call is TRBV5-1, the J call TRBJ2-7, with 10 bases lining up with TRBD2. With 6 bases clipped from V and 0 bases from J, the junction kept 9 bases outside the gene matches. The length of the CDR3 is 16 residues. Germline V gene lookup returns CDR1 SGHRS and CDR2 YFSETQ.

The gene calls are TRBV28 and TRBJ1-3, with 7 nucleotides matching TRBD1. CDR1 is MDHEN and CDR2 is SYDVKM in the germline V gene. The CDR3 totals 17 residues. The trim removed 4 bases at V and 0 bases at J, leaving 9 bases unmatched. Here the CDR3 reads CASSSPGTVFSGNTIYF. The CDR3 region has the DNA TGTGCCAGCAGTTCGCCCGGGACAGTGTTCTCTGGAAACACCATATATTTT.

This clone is labeled medium-sized based on frequency. This chain connects TRBV6-4 to TRBJ2-2, with D possibly being TRBD2 (6 bases). There are 15 residues in the CDR3. Trimming stripped 5 bases from V and 2 bases from J, with 12 bases between. From germline, CDR1 is MRHNA and CDR2 SNTAGT. The DNA of the CDR3 is TGTGCCAGCAGTATTGGAGGGTCAAACACCGGGGAGCTGTTTTTT. Protein sequence: CASSIGGSNTGELFF.

This rearrangement joins TRBV5-6 to TRBJ1-2; the D is unclear. V was shortened by 0 bases and J by 6 bases, with 9 bases between the two germline ends. This CDR3 has 13 residues. CDR1 is SGHDT and CDR2 is YYEEEE in the germline V gene. The CDR3: CASSLGGFNGYTF. DNA for the CDR3: TGTGCCAGCAGCTTGGGAGGGTTCAATGGCTACACCTTC.

The rearrangement uses TRBV5-4 and TRBJ1-1, with D perhaps TRBD1 (5 bases). Trimming shortened V by 1 base and J by 0 bases, and 10 bases separated the two germline ends. Germline V lookup: CDR1 SGHNT, CDR2 YYREEE (reference sequence). There are 15 residues in the CDR3. The chain's CDR3 is CASSLMGTMNTEAFF. Here the CDR3 DNA reads TGTGCCAGCAGCTTGATGGGGACTATGAACACTGAAGCTTTCTTT.

The chain's CDR3 is CASSLAKMGVETQYF. Written as DNA, the CDR3 is TGTGCCAGCAGCTTAGCGAAAATGGGAGTGGAGACCCAGTACTTC. V gene TRBV7-9 combines with J gene TRBJ2-5, with D possibly TRBD2 on 5 matching bases. The CDR3 runs to 15 residues. The V gene lost 0 bases and the J gene lost 5 bases, with 13 bases spanning the gap. Germline V gene data show CDR1 as SEHNR and CDR2 as FQNEAQ (reference sequence).

Of note for this clone: Other DNA sequences of this sample code for an identical CDR3. The CDR3 nucleotides are TGCGCCAGCAGCTTCGGGACAGGACCTTACAATGAGCAGTTCTTC. It codes for CASSFGTGPYNEQFF. The chain combines TRBV5-1 with TRBJ2-1, with TRBD1 identical over 8 bases. Germline CDR1 reads SGHRS; CDR2 reads YFSETQ. V lost 2 bases and J lost 4; bases outside the gene matches: 5. The CDR3 runs to 15 residues.

The chain carries TRBV30 and TRBJ1-5, with D unclear. CDR1 is GTSNPN and CDR2 is SVGIG in the germline V gene (reference sequence). The V and J ends lost 3 bases and 7 bases respectively, with 19 bases between them. This CDR3 is 15 amino acids long. In DNA, the CDR3 is TGTGCCTGGAGATCGGAGAGGGTTTTGTACCAGCCCCAGCATTTT. Translating gives CAWRSERVLYQPQHF.

The chain carries TRBV30 and TRBJ1-3, with no clear D. The CDR3 covers 13 residues. The germline gives CDR1 GTSNPN, CDR2 SVGIG (reference sequence). Trimming removed 5 bases from V and 0 bases from J, with 8 bases in between. The CDR3 protein is CAWDTSSGNTIYF. CDR3 bases: TGTGCCTGGGACACCTCCTCTGGAAACACCATATATTTT.

The CDR3 DNA follows: TGTGCCTGGACTCATGACAGGGTCTTCTCCTACGAGCAGTACTTC. It yields the protein CAWTHDRVFSYEQYF. The chain recombines TRBV30 with TRBJ2-7; 7 bases align to TRBD1. The germline CDR1 and CDR2 sequences are GTSNPN and SVGIG (reference sequence). Unmatched junction bases numbered 9, after V lost 4 bases and J lost 0 bases. The length of the CDR3 is 15 residues.

The CDR3 sequence is CASSPNSGTNNEQFF. Here the CDR3 DNA reads TGCGCCAGCAGCCCAAATAGCGGGACCAACAATGAGCAGTTCTTC. The V and J genes are TRBV5-1 and TRBJ2-1; 8 bases are shared with TRBD2. The CDR3 contains 15 residues. Per the germline V gene, CDR1 is SGHRS and CDR2 is YFSETQ. The J segment lost 5 bases and the V segment lost 4 bases, leaving 8 bases of the junction unmatched. Full variable domain (outside the CDR3, taken from reference TRBV5-1 and TRBJ2-1): KAGVTQTPRYLIKTRGQQVTLSCSPISGHRSVSWYQQTPGQGLQFLFEYFSETQRNKGNFPGRFSGRQFSNSRSEMNVSTLELGDSALYLCASSPNSGTNNEQFFGPGTRLTVL.

The rearrangement links TRBV28 to TRBJ1-4; no firm D call. CDR1 and CDR2 from the germline V gene are MDHEN and SYDVKM. The CDR3 sequence is 16 residues long. Trimming pared 7 bases from V and 0 bases from J, leaving 15 bases between. The CDR3 bases are TGTGCCAGCAATCGGGTCAGCCTCGCAACTAATGAAAAACTGTTTTTT. It yields the protein CASNRVSLATNEKLFF.

The chain has TRBV28 and TRBJ2-3; D perhaps matches TRBD1 (6 bases). Trimming cost V 6 bases and J 7 bases, with 20 bases left between them. The germline CDR1 and CDR2 sequences are MDHEN and SYDVKM. The CDR3 has 15 amino acids. CDR3 amino acids: CASSPVGTRAHTQYF. In DNA, the CDR3 is TGTGCCAGCAGCCCGGTCGGGACAAGAGCTCATACGCAGTATTTT.

The chain links TRBV28 to TRBJ2-7; D gene uncertain. Germline V CDR1 and CDR2: MDHEN, SYDVKM. The CDR3 consists of 12 residues. The germline V and J ends were trimmed by 2 bases and 2 bases, with 4 bases remaining between them. This CDR3 is CASSLGAYEQYF. Here the CDR3 DNA reads TGTGCCAGCAGTTTAGGAGCCTACGAGCAGTACTTC.

The J gene is TRBJ1-4, the V gene TRBV14; D unclear. V lost 4 bases, J lost 8 bases, and 17 bases lay in between. The CDR3 extends over 15 amino acids. CDR1 and CDR2 (germline): SGHDN, FVKESK. The DNA for the CDR3 is TGTGCCAGCAGCCGCCAACTAGTAGGTCAGGAAAAACTGTTTTTT. Its protein product is CASSRQLVGQEKLFF.

The chain joins TRBV14 to TRBJ2-7, with 9 bases lining up with TRBD1. J gave up 3 bases and V 6 bases, and 12 bases lay outside the gene matches. Germline V gene data show CDR1 as SGHDN and CDR2 as FVKESK. There are 16 residues in the CDR3. The CDR3 here is CASSGWGQGVDYEQYF. In DNA, the CDR3 is TGTGCCAGCAGTGGCTGGGGACAGGGAGTGGACTACGAGCAGTACTTC.

The chain uses TRBV2 and TRBJ1-1, with TRBD1 matching over 7 bases. Germline V gene data show CDR1 as SNHLY and CDR2 as FYNNEI. After removal of 2 bases from V and 3 bases from J, the junction contained 3 bases not matched to a gene. This CDR3 comprises 14 residues. The CDR3, as DNA: TGTGCCAGCAGTGAACAGGGGGTGGACACTGAAGCTTTCTTT. Protein: CASSEQGVDTEAFF.

The V and J genes are TRBV6-1 and TRBJ2-5; D not resolved. Trimming took off 6 bases at V and 5 bases at J, with 13 bases between the two ends. CDR3 size: 13 residues. Per the germline V gene, CDR1 is MNHNS and CDR2 is SASEGT. The CDR3 sequence: CASRIGHVETQYF. Written as DNA, the CDR3 is TGTGCCAGCAGGATTGGCCATGTGGAGACCCAGTACTTC.

The rearrangement uses TRBV15 and TRBJ1-1, with a tentative D call TRBD1 (5 bases). V was pared by 1 base and J by 4 bases, with 10 bases between. Germline V gene lookup returns CDR1 LNHNV and CDR2 YYDKDF (reference sequence). CDR3 size: 14 residues. This chain's CDR3 is CATSRGGGSTEAFF. The CDR3 DNA reads as TGTGCCACCAGCAGAGGTGGGGGGAGCACTGAAGCTTTCTTT.

The CDR3 sequence is CASSRPGTGAEQFF. DNA of the CDR3: TGTGCCAGCAGCCGTCCCGGGACAGGGGCCGAGCAGTTCTTC. V usage is TRBV7-9 and J usage is TRBJ2-1; 10 nucleotides line up with TRBD1. CDR1 SEHNR and CDR2 FQNEAQ come from the germline V gene (reference sequence). The length of the CDR3 is 14 residues. The ends lost 5 bases at V and 10 bases at J; junction bases unmatched: 8.